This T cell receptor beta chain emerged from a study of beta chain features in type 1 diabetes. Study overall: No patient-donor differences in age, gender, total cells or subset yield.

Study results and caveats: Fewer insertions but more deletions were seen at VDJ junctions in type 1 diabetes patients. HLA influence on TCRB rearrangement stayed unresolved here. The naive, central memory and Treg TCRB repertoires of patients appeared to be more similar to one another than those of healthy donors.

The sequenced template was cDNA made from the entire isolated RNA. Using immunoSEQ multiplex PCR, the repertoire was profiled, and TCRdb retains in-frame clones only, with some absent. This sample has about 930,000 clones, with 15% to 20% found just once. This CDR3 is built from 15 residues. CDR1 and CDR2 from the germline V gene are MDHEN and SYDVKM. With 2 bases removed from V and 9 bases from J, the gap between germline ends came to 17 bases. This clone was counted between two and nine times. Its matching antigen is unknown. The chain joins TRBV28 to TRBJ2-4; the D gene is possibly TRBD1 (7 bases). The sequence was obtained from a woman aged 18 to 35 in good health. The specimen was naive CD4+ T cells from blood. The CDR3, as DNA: TGTGCCAGCAGTTTAGCGGACAGGCGGGGTGGCATTCAGTACTTC. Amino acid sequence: CASSLADRRGGIQYF. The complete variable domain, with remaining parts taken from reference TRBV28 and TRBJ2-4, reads DVKVTQSSRYLVKRTGEKVFLECVQDMDHENMFWYRQDPGLGLRLIYFSYDVKMKEKGDIPEGYSVSREKKERFSLILESASTNQTSMYLCASSLADRRGGIQYFGAGTRLSVL.